This T cell receptor beta chain was sequenced during a study of cytomegalovirus exposure and HLA in healthy donors (dated by TCRdb to 2016 to 2017). In the study overall: According to an earlier analysis of several hundred of the donors, about 179 million T cells yielded 117 million unique TCR beta sequences and about 280 Gb of sequence data. Roughly 300 gigabases of sequencing data and around 85 million unique TCR sequences made up an early release that covered roughly 670 HLA-typed donors. Among the roughly 400 genotyped donors, around 81% belonged to the genetic ancestry cluster associated with self-reported Caucasian donors. The study aimed to test whether signatures of past pathogen exposure could be identified by cataloging public T cell receptors. Using immunosequencing, the study profiled T cell repertoires from some 670 subjects and related those repertoires to cytomegalovirus serostatus. Besides the first cohort of approximately 710 subjects, a separate validation cohort made up of around 120 different subjects was used. High-throughput TCR immunosequencing, statistical association of individual TCRs with disease status, and machine learning were combined to predict cytomegalovirus infection status. A later analysis re-analyzed previously published TCR beta repertoires from 650 to 800 donors and added high-resolution HLA genotyping to study TCR occurrence patterns. Rather than drawing on any new phenotypic data, the later analysis identified candidate immune exposures from TCR beta sequences and the way those sequences occurred across donors. To decide whether each TCR beta V gene segment behaved as functional or pseudogenic, an earlier analysis of over 500 of the donors relied on high-throughput TCR beta sequencing. Alongside the repertoire data, information on donor age, sex, ethnicity and CMV serostatus was compiled. A later genetic analysis took genome-wide SNP genotypes for 398 of the 666 donors and used that subset as a discovery cohort. All discovery cohort repertoires had been generated using a single sequencing platform. HLA typing included class I and class II loci at four-digit resolution. The number of donors typed differed by locus, with about 629-640 for A, B, C, DRB1 and DQB1, around 520 for DQA1, 600 to 610 for DPA1, and around 460 for DPB1. Four or five DR-DQ haplotypes were treated as single units for association and clustering because of strong linkage in the cohort. Across some 400 genotyped donors of the cohort, an average of about 240,000 unique TCR beta nucleotide sequences per donor were sequenced, and roughly 18% of those sequences were non-productive.

Library construction relied on the immunoSEQ multiplex PCR assay. For the multiplex PCR, a mixture combining 60 forward primers for TCR Vbeta segments and 13 reverse primers for TCR Jbeta segments was used. The CDR3 region of rearranged TCR beta genes was amplified from genomic DNA by a multiplex PCR assay. The amplified TCR beta libraries were sequenced on the Illumina HiSeq System as 87-base-pair reads. For the original study's pipeline: A later analysis tallied around 80 million unique TCR beta chains across the roughly 610 repertoires, and about 12 million of those chains were shared by two or more donors. To remove PCR and sequencing errors, raw reads were error-corrected and collapsed into unique sequences using a nearest-neighbor algorithm that merged closely related sequences. V, D and J gene segments were assigned by aligning CDR3 sequences to IMGT reference sequences. For a sequence to be retained, a match of at least six nucleotides was required to both a V gene segment and a J gene segment. Rearrangements were called productive when the CDR3 lacked stop codons and stayed in frame with V and J; all others were non-productive. Following IMGT convention, CDR3 was defined as the stretch from the second conserved V-encoded cysteine up to the conserved J-encoded phenylalanine. In an earlier analysis of 500 to 650 of the donors, sequences lacking an unambiguous match to a single V gene segment were excluded. An earlier analysis of just under 600 of the donors called V segments functional above 56.7% productive rearrangements and segregating when the between-donor standard deviation exceeded 5%. A statistical classification framework was developed to diagnose cytomegalovirus status using the catalog of TCR beta chain sequences. In a later analysis, V and J genes were assigned by comparing TCR nucleotide sequences against IMGT/GENE-DB human TR gene sequences. A later analysis assigned CDR3 sequences and most-parsimonious VDJ recombination scenarios with the TCRdist pipeline. In a later analysis, each TCR beta chain was defined by its CDR3 amino acid sequence together with its V-gene family, and reads without a unique V-gene family were excluded. To address suspected cross-contamination and a sequencing artifact, a later analysis removed roughly 580 highly shared, low-generation-probability nucleotide sequences. A later analysis calculated a clonal expansion index for each public chain from normalized within-repertoire ranks of inferred template counts. A later analysis computed generation probabilities with a VDJ recombination model fitted to out-of-frame rearrangements, and checked the results against IGoR. In a later analysis, TCR-TCR, TCR-HLA and TCR-CMV co-occurrence was scored with hypergeometric tests, and a repertoire-size bias correction was applied to TCR pairs. In a later analysis, false discovery rates were estimated by permuting HLA or CMV assignments 20 times. In a later analysis, co-occurring TCRs were grouped using DBSCAN, with TCRdist sequence similarity added in when clustering inside HLA-allele-positive subsets. Repertoires with fewer than 30,000 or more than 120,000 public chains, plus five repertoires with anomalous nucleotide sharing, were excluded from co-occurrence clustering. TCRdb obtained this table from immuneACCESS and retained in-frame rearrangements with V and J assigned. These tables miss some clones; where compared with another copy, unresolved V genes account for less than half of the shortfall, and the remainder is unexplained. The V and J calls and clone size come from that table; D and trimming were worked out from the DNA. The sample table shows 150,000 to 180,000 clones, and approximately 80% are seen once. Roughly 13% of the sample is taken by the ten largest.

Study-level results and caveats: Sequencing depth was assumed to be roughly uniform across donors in the presence/absence analyses, though that assumption may not hold. A later analysis found that most CMV-associated TCR beta chains appeared HLA-restricted, with HLA associations seemingly driven largely by CMV exposure. Because counts were too low, about 18 rarely observed V segments, including chromosome 9 orphons, were left out of the earlier analysis of a few hundred of the donors. Only TCR beta chains were sequenced in this cohort, and the absence of alpha or paired-chain data limited detectable features. In the study, approximately 160 TCR beta chains were listed as associated with cytomegalovirus. In a later analysis, several top co-occurrence clusters were reported to appear linked to parvovirus B19, influenza, CMV and Epstein-Barr virus. Compared with equally common non-associated chains, HLA-associated TCR beta chains in a later analysis were more clonally expanded and had lower generation probabilities. In a later analysis, 16,951 TCR beta sequences were associated with specific HLA alleles at a false discovery rate of 0.05. A further reported finding was that TCR beta sequences accurately predicted the HLA-A and HLA-B alleles for most subjects in the first cohort. In a later genetic analysis, a missense DCLRE1C variant was associated with V-gene and J-gene trimming of TCR beta chains, and the association was replicated in an independent cohort. Correlated functional status among segregating V segments might reflect linkage disequilibrium, but an unknown experimental factor could not be ruled out. Across donors, most TCR sequences were observed very rarely, whereas some public TCRs were present in many individuals. Three of the identified cytomegalovirus-associated TCR beta chains were confirmed in vitro to be specific for cytomegalovirus antigens. The 87-base-pair reads could not distinguish some IMGT-functional V segments, including TRBV6-2 and TRBV6-3, so those segments were excluded. It was suggested by the authors that the approach could potentially be generalized to other disease states and immunological phenotypes. An earlier analysis of some 560 of the donors showed that most TCR beta V segments appeared in productive rearrangements either about 87% or about 30% of the time, which broadly matched IMGT annotations. The classifier was reported to diagnose cytomegalovirus status with high specificity and sensitivity in both the original cohort and the validation cohort. A group of highly shared sequence variants was considered likely to be a technical artifact of the sequencing pipeline. In a later genetic analysis, fewer N-insertions in productive TCRs were reported among donors in an Asian-associated ancestry cluster than the roughly 710-donor mean. Because some donors lacked HLA typing at each locus, the association tests relied only on the typed subset. CMV serostatus was the only immune exposure information available for the cohort. A later analysis found that TCR association rates varied across HLA loci, with DRB1 alleles showing the most associated TCRs and HLA-C alleles the fewest. When HLA alleles, especially DR and DQ, strongly co-occurred, attributing TCR associations to individual alleles was difficult.

This clone has more than one count but fewer than ten. Its antigen has not been determined. One base away there is no much larger clone; base qualities are not given. The cohort consisted of some 670 healthy bone marrow donors. All cohort members were sampled while nominally healthy, although unrecorded immune exposures were likely present. The donor tested CMV seropositive, placing the donor among the 289 seropositive members of the cohort. Each donor provided a peripheral blood sample, and peripheral blood mononuclear cells were used for TCR beta sequencing. The Qiagen DNeasy Blood Extraction Kit was used to extract genomic DNA from the blood cell samples. The CDR3 sequence holds 16 residues, the cysteine and phenylalanine included. This entry keeps only the CDR3 DNA: 48 bases, framed from base 1. According to the germline V gene, CDR1 reads SGHRS and CDR2 reads YFSETQ. V lost 0 bases and J lost 0 bases; the stretch between them is 10 bases long.

Sequences were obtained from PBMCs. The chain joins TRBV5-1 to TRBJ1-5, with the D segment identity uncertain. The sequence derives from a man aged 30 to 45 in good health and CMV-seropositive. The nucleotide sequence is TGCGCCAGCAGCTTGGATGGCACAGATAGCAATCAGCCCCAGCATTTT. It is translated as CASSLDGTDSNQPQHF.